These 22 T cell receptor beta chains originate from one sample sequenced in a study of OX40 agonist ivuxolimab in advanced cancers. Assay used: immunoSEQ multiplex PCR; TCRdb lists only in-frame clones, some missing. The sample holds tens of thousands of clones, 89% seen once. The material was CD4+ or CD8+ T cells sorted from blood, obtained in a trial of the OX40 agonist ivuxolimab. Receptors were obtained from an adult with an advanced solid tumor such as melanoma, head and neck, liver or kidney cancer.

V and J are TRBV18 and TRBJ1-5; maybe TRBD1 (5 bases). The V end lost 0 bases, the J end lost 0 bases, and 9 bases lay between the germline ends. Germline V gene sequence: CDR1 KGHSH, CDR2 LQKENI. CDR3 size: 16 residues. The CDR3 DNA is TGTGCCAGCTCACCACCGGGCAGGGCTAGCAATCAGCCCCAGCATTTT. Translation: CASSPPGRASNQPQHF. The full variable domain, with the rest looked up from reference TRBV18 and TRBJ1-5, is NAGVMQNPRHLVRRRGQEARLRCSPMKGHSHVYWYRQLPEEGLKFMVYLQKENIIDESGMPKERFSAEFPKEGPSILRIQQVVRGDSAAYFCASSPPGRASNQPQHFGDGTRLSIL.

The DNA of the CDR3 is TGTGCCAGCAGCCCGCGTTTGAGCGAGGAAGACAATGAGCAGTTCTTC. This codes for CASSPRLSEEDNEQFF. The rearrangement links TRBV4-2 to TRBJ2-1; D not certain. V lost 4 bases and J lost 5, with 18 bases in between. Germline values: CDR1 LGHNA, CDR2 YNFKEQ. This CDR3 comprises 16 residues.

The chain links TRBV5-5 to TRBJ2-3, with 8 bases matching TRBD1. V shed 4 bases, J shed 4 bases, and the junction held 5 bases outside the gene matches. This CDR3 has 14 residues. Germline CDR1 and CDR2: SGHKS and YYEKEE (reference sequence). In nucleotides, the CDR3 is TGTGCCAGCAGCAGTCGGACAGGGCCAGATACGCAGTATTTT. Its translation is CASSSRTGPDTQYF.

The rearrangement joins TRBV9 to TRBJ2-7; D perhaps matches TRBD1 (6 bases). V lost 0 bases, J lost 4 bases, and 14 bases lay in between. This CDR3 comprises 15 residues. Germline CDR1 reads SGDLS; CDR2 reads YYNGEE. The CDR3 reads CASSVGAGVGYEQYF. In DNA form, the CDR3 reads TGTGCCAGCAGCGTAGGGGCAGGGGTCGGATACGAGCAGTACTTC.

The count of this clone is one. The chain joins TRBV11-2 to TRBJ1-1; the match to TRBD1 covers 8 bases. Germline V CDR1 and CDR2: SGHAT, FQNNGV. This CDR3 comprises 17 residues. Unmatched junction bases numbered 9, after V lost 1 base and J lost 2 bases. The CDR3 coding sequence is TGTGCCAGCAGCTTAGTGATTCCGGGACAGGTAAACACTGAAGCTTTCTTT. Its translation: CASSLVIPGQVNTEAFF.

The rearrangement joins TRBV10-3 to TRBJ1-2, with 8 bases aligning to TRBD1. This CDR3 contains 14 residues. CDR1 is ENHRY, CDR2 SYGVKD, per germline. Trimming removed 4 bases from V and 8 bases from J; junction bases left unmatched: 9. The CDR3 sequence is CAISGEQGAYGYTF. The DNA for the CDR3 is TGTGCCATCAGTGGGGAGCAGGGGGCCTACGGCTACACCTTC.

The chain has TRBV15 and TRBJ2-7, with TRBD2 matching 7 bases. From germline, CDR1 is LNHNV and CDR2 YYDKDF (reference sequence). Germline trimming cut 0 bases from V and 9 bases from J; bases unmatched to any gene: 11. The length of the CDR3 is 15 residues. The CDR3, as DNA: TGTGCCACCAGCAGAGATCGGGGGGACCTAAGCCCGCAGTACTTC. Amino acid sequence: CATSRDRGDLSPQYF.

The rearrangement uses TRBV29-1 and TRBJ2-1; D not resolved. This CDR3 region has 13 residues. The germline V gene has CDR1 SQVTM and CDR2 ANQGSEA. V was pared by 4 bases and J by 5 bases, with 12 bases between. For the CDR3, the DNA is TGCAGCGTTGGTTCAAGGTGGAACAATGAGCAGTTCTTC. Translating gives CSVGSRWNNEQFF.

V usage is TRBV5-1 and J usage is TRBJ2-7, with 7 nucleotides matching TRBD2. The germline V gene has CDR1 SGHRS and CDR2 YFSETQ. V lost 4 bases to trimming and J lost 7 bases; unmatched junction nucleotides: 17. This CDR3 has 16 amino acids. The CDR3 spells CASSPQGLAVAWEQYF. The DNA of the CDR3 is TGCGCCAGCAGCCCGCAAGGGCTAGCGGTGGCTTGGGAGCAGTACTTC.

This clone was counted a single time. The chain joins TRBV4-1 to TRBJ2-7; the D gene is possibly TRBD1 (7 bases). Trimming took off 6 bases at V and 4 bases at J, with 16 bases between the two ends. From germline, CDR1 is MGHRA and CDR2 YSYEKL. CDR3 length equals 14 residues. The CDR3, as DNA: TGCGCCAGCAGTGCCGGCGGGACAGCTTACGAGCAGTACTTC. Its translation is CASSAGGTAYEQYF.

The gene calls are TRBV10-3 and TRBJ1-3, with D uncertain. Germline V gives CDR1 ENHRY, CDR2 SYGVKD. This CDR3 has 14 amino acids. The V end was cut by 4 bases, the J end by 3 bases, with 10 bases between. CDR3 in DNA: TGTGCCATCAGTGGGAGGGAAGGTGGAAACACCATATATTTT. As protein: CAISGREGGNTIYF.

This clone occurred once. The CDR3 reads CASQRGLNEKLFF. The CDR3 DNA sequence: TGTGCCAGCCAGAGGGGCCTCAATGAAAAACTGTTTTTT. This rearrangement joins TRBV27 to TRBJ1-4; TRBD1 might be the D (5 bases). V was cut by 8 bases and J by 5 bases, with 12 bases left in between. In germline, CDR1 is MNHEY, CDR2 SMNVEV (reference sequence). The CDR3 spans 13 residues.

In this sample, this clone turned up a few times. V usage is TRBV5-1 and J usage is TRBJ2-7; TRBD2 is a possible D gene (6 bases). V lost 2 bases, J lost 1 base, and 13 bases lay in between. Germline V gene lookup returns CDR1 SGHRS and CDR2 YFSETQ. This CDR3 is 15 amino acids long. The CDR3 loop reads CASSLRLVRSYEQYF. CDR3 in DNA: TGCGCCAGCAGCTTAAGACTAGTAAGGTCCTACGAGCAGTACTTC. The variable domain in full, with the rest retrieved from reference TRBV5-1 and TRBJ2-7, is KAGVTQTPRYLIKTRGQQVTLSCSPISGHRSVSWYQQTPGQGLQFLFEYFSETQRNKGNFPGRFSGRQFSNSRSEMNVSTLELGDSALYLCASSLRLVRSYEQYFGPGTRLTVT.

This chain links TRBV6-5 with TRBJ1-1, with D unresolved. The CDR3 loop spans 14 amino acids. The V end lost 8 bases, the J end lost 1 base, and 14 bases lay between the germline ends. Germline CDR1 MNHEY, CDR2 SVGAGI. The CDR3 coding sequence is TGTGCCAGCCGGGTTGGGGAGTGGAACACTGAAGCTTTCTTT. Protein: CASRVGEWNTEAFF.

As to this clone: A junction boundary mismatches the germline segment, possibly from a read error. The chain links TRBV4-1 to TRBJ2-5, with 8 bases aligning to TRBD2. The CDR3 is 17 residues long. The V gene's germline CDR1 is MGHRA and CDR2 YSYEKL. The CDR3 nucleotides are TGCGCCAGCAGCCAAGATGCTCGGGGGGGCGGCCAAAAGACCCAGTACTTC. It yields the protein CASSQDARGGGQKTQYF.

The chain's CDR3 is CASSHDRDEQYF. In nucleotides, the CDR3 is TGTGCCAGCAGCCACGACAGGGACGAGCAGTACTTC. The genes are TRBV11-1 and TRBJ2-7, with 7 bases aligning to TRBD1. J gave up 5 bases and V 5 bases, and 3 bases lay outside the gene matches. CDR1 is SGHAT, CDR2 FQDESV, per germline (reference sequence). The CDR3 extends over 12 amino acids.

This clone was counted a single time. The rearrangement links TRBV18 to TRBJ2-3; D possibly corresponds to TRBD2 (5 bases). The germline V gene encodes CDR1 KGHSH and CDR2 LQKENI. V lost 0 bases and J 5 bases, leaving 12 bases between the germline ends. The CDR3 sequence is 15 residues long. In DNA, the CDR3 is TGTGCCAGCTCACCACCAGTACTAGTAGGAGATACGCAGTATTTT. It translates to CASSPPVLVGDTQYF.

The J gene is TRBJ2-5, the V gene TRBV28, with D uncertain. V was pared by 10 bases and J by 4 bases, with 16 bases between. Germline V gene sequence: CDR1 MDHEN, CDR2 SYDVKM. The CDR3 is 13 residues long. The CDR3 reads CATFRAFGETQYF. The CDR3 DNA sequence: TGTGCCACCTTTCGGGCCTTCGGAGAGACCCAGTACTTC. Supplemented by reference TRBV28 and TRBJ2-5, the full variable domain reads DVKVTQSSRYLVKRTGEKVFLECVQDMDHENMFWYRQDPGLGLRLIYFSYDVKMKEKGDIPEGYSVSREKKERFSLILESASTNQTSMYLCATFRAFGETQYFGPGTRLLVL.

This sequence joins TRBV6-4 and TRBJ2-3; D not certain. Germline CDR1 reads MRHNA; CDR2 reads SNTAGT. V was pared by 2 bases and J by 4 bases, with 10 bases between. The CDR3 sequence is 14 residues long. CDR3 region: CASSDPSRSDTQYF. Here the CDR3 DNA reads TGTGCCAGCAGTGACCCCAGTCGGTCAGATACGCAGTATTTT.

Of note for this clone: The junction departs from the called germline gene at one end, perhaps through a read error. The chain links TRBV5-1 to TRBJ2-5; D is unresolved. Per germline, CDR1 SGHRS and CDR2 YFSETQ. CDR3 length: 15 residues. This CDR3 reads CASSPRFSDMKTRYF. CDR3 bases: TGCGCCAGCAGCCCACGATTCTCGGATATGAAGACCCGGTACTTC.

V gene TRBV5-4 combines with J gene TRBJ1-2; 9 bases line up with TRBD1. Per germline, CDR1 SGHNT and CDR2 YYREEE (reference sequence). This CDR3 has 15 residues. V lost 4 bases, J lost 5 bases, and 9 bases stayed unmatched. The CDR3 coding sequence is TGTGCCAGCAGCGCCCGGGCCGGGACAGGGTATGGCTACACCTTC. Its translation is CASSARAGTGYGYTF. The full variable domain, its missing parts supplied by reference TRBV5-4 and TRBJ1-2, is ETGVTQSPTHLIKTRGQQVTLRCSSQSGHNTVSWYQQALGQGPQFIFQYYREEENGRGNFPPRFSGLQFPNYSSELNVNALELDDSALYLCASSARAGTGYGYTFGSGTRLTVV.

This sequence joins TRBV2 and TRBJ1-5, with unresolved D. Germline CDR1 SNHLY, CDR2 FYNNEI. The CDR3 extends over 15 amino acids. With 6 bases removed from V and 4 bases from J, the gap between germline ends came to 16 bases. CDR3 sequence reads: CASSPYGRNNQPQHF. CDR3 sequence (DNA): TGTGCCAGCAGCCCCTATGGACGGAATAATCAGCCCCAGCATTTT.